Below are 11 T cell receptor beta chains sequenced from a single sample in a study of shared clonotypes between healthy human individuals. This table comes from immunoSEQ multiplex PCR, and its TCRdb copy is limited to in-frame clones, with some not included. The sample holds approximately 980,000 clones; about three quarters are singletons and the top ten take approximately 1.5%. Sequencing used memory CD4+ T cells sorted from blood. The subset denotes: CD45RA-negative fraction. These TCRs come from a man between 18 and 29 years old in good health.

This clone has a handful of counts. This chain uses TRBV19 with TRBJ2-5; either TRBD1 or TRBD2 may fit D (5 bases each). The CDR3 runs 15 residues. Germline V gene sequence: CDR1 LNHDA, CDR2 SQIVND (reference sequence). V gave up 7 bases and J gave up 4 bases, with 19 bases separating them. CDR3 sequence reads: CASNDNTRGGETQYF. CDR3 DNA sequence: TGTGCCAGTAACGACAACACCCGTGGGGGAGAGACCCAGTACTTC. Using reference TRBV19 and TRBJ2-5 for the parts outside the CDR3, the full variable domain is DGGITQSPKYLFRKEGQNVTLSCEQNLNHDAMYWYRQDPGQGLRLIYYSQIVNDFQKGDIAEGYSVSREKKESFPLTVTSAQKNPTAFYLCASNDNTRGGETQYFGPGTRLLVL.

The gene calls are TRBV6-1 and TRBJ2-3; TRBD2 aligns across 8 bases. This CDR3 spans 15 amino acids. J lost 5 bases, V lost 5 bases, and 9 bases had no gene match. Germline V gene lookup returns CDR1 MNHNS and CDR2 SASEGT. The CDR3 coding sequence is TGTGCCAGCAGTCCCCGGAAACTAGCGGTAGATACGCAGTATTTT. It specifies CASSPRKLAVDTQYF.

V and J are TRBV5-4 and TRBJ2-5; D is perhaps TRBD1 (5 bases). The CDR3 has 17 amino acids. Trimming stripped 3 bases from V and 3 bases from J, with 21 bases between. Germline V gene lookup returns CDR1 SGHNT and CDR2 YYREEE (reference sequence). CDR3 nucleotides: TGTGCCAGCAGCTCAGGGTCCAGGACACTGGGCGAAGAGACCCAGTACTTC. Translating gives CASSSGSRTLGEETQYF.

The rearrangement joins TRBV5-4 to TRBJ1-1, with a possible D match to TRBD1 (5 bases). The CDR3 spans 14 residues. V lost 3 bases to trimming and J lost 7 bases, with 16 bases between them. Germline lookup yields CDR1 SGHNT and CDR2 YYREEE (reference sequence). The CDR3 DNA is TGTGCCAGCAGCTCGGAGGGGTTAAGGAATGAAGCTTTCTTT. Translated, it gives CASSSEGLRNEAFF.

The rearrangement links TRBV15 to TRBJ2-7, with D tentatively TRBD1 or TRBD2 (5 bases each). V was clipped by 4 bases and J by 0 bases, with 10 bases between them. In germline, CDR1 is LNHNV, CDR2 YYDKDF (reference sequence). The CDR3 consists of 14 residues. CDR3 region: CATSIPGPSYEQYF. The CDR3 DNA reads as TGTGCCACCAGCATCCCGGGACCCTCCTACGAGCAGTACTTC.

This clone was recorded once. This sample also contains other DNA sequences that code for the same CDR3. V gene TRBV9 combines with J gene TRBJ1-3, with 9 bases that match TRBD1. V lost 2 bases, J lost 3 bases, and 3 bases stayed unmatched. The CDR3 has 15 amino acids. Germline CDR1 reads SGDLS; CDR2 reads YYNGEE. The DNA of the CDR3 is TGTGCCAGCAGCGTCGGGACAGGGAGTGGAAACACCATATATTTT. The encoded protein is CASSVGTGSGNTIYF. Full variable domain (rest looked up from reference TRBV9 and TRBJ1-3): DSGVTQTPKHLITATGQRVTLRCSPRSGDLSVYWYQQSLDQGLQFLIQYYNGEERAKGNILERFSAQQFPDLHSELNLSSLELGDSALYFCASSVGTGSGNTIYFGEGSWLTVV.

This chain links TRBV5-1 with TRBJ1-2, with TRBD1 as a possible D gene (6 bases). Germline-derived CDR1 and CDR2 are SGHRS and YFSETQ. This CDR3 contains 14 residues. The germline V and J ends were trimmed by 1 base and 6 bases, with 13 bases remaining between them. The CDR3 nucleotides read TGCGCCAGCAGCTTGCGGGGGGCGGAGGATGGCTACACCTTC. It specifies CASSLRGAEDGYTF.

V is TRBV28 and J is TRBJ2-7; 8 positions match TRBD1. V lost 6 bases, J lost 4 bases, and 11 bases stayed unmatched. Germline V gene sequence: CDR1 MDHEN, CDR2 SYDVKM. CDR3 length: 15 amino acids. In nucleotides, the CDR3 is TGTGCCAGCAGCACGCCCGGGACAGGATTTTACGAGCAGTACTTC. As protein: CASSTPGTGFYEQYF.

The V and J genes are TRBV19 and TRBJ2-3; 16 bases match TRBD2. Germline-derived CDR1 and CDR2 are LNHDA and SQIVND (reference sequence). The CDR3 loop spans 17 amino acids. The J segment lost 4 bases and the V segment lost 8 bases, leaving 9 bases of the junction unmatched. The CDR3 sequence is CASASGTSGRAPDTQYF. The CDR3, as DNA: TGTGCCAGTGCATCCGGGACTAGCGGGAGGGCCCCAGATACGCAGTATTTT.

The chain has TRBV7-9 and TRBJ2-3, with a weak D call TRBD2 (6 bases). V lost 0 bases, J lost 4 bases, and 14 bases lay in between. The CDR3 consists of 16 residues. Germline V gene sequence: CDR1 SEHNR, CDR2 FQNEAQ (reference sequence). Here the CDR3 reads CASSLALGGSSDTQYF. CDR3 nucleotide sequence: TGTGCCAGCAGCTTAGCGCTTGGGGGGTCCTCAGATACGCAGTATTTT.

In its sample, this clone was seen a few times. V is TRBV7-3 and J is TRBJ1-2, with D possibly matching TRBD1 (5 bases). The CDR3 runs to 14 residues. V dropped 6 bases and J dropped 6 bases, with 17 bases sitting between them. Germline V gene data show CDR1 as SGHTA and CDR2 as FQGTGA. The CDR3 DNA sequence: TGTGCCAGCAGTCCGGGGTGGGGAGGGGATGGCTACACCTTC. Translating it yields CASSPGWGGDGYTF.